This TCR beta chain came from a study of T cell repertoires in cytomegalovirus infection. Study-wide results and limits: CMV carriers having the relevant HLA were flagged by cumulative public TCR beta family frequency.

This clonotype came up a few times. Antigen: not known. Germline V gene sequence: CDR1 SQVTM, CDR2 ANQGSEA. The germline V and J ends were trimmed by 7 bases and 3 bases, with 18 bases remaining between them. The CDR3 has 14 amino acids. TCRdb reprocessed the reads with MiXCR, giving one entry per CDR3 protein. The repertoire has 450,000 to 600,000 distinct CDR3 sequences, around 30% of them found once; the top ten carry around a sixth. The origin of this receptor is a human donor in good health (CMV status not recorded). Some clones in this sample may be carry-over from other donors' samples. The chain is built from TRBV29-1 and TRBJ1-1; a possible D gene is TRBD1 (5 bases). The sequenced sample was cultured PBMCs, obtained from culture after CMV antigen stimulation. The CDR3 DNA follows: TGCAGCGCCTGCCGGGGCCGGGCGCACACTGAAGCTTTCTTT. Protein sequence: CSACRGRAHTEAFF.